This TCR beta chain was obtained from a study of neurological immune-mediated disorders. This clonotype was found many times. This CDR3 is 13 amino acids long. The germline V and J ends were trimmed by 4 bases and 2 bases, with 8 bases remaining between them. In germline, CDR1 is KGHSH, CDR2 LQKENI. TCRdb re-derived calls from the 5' RACE reads in MiXCR, one entry per CDR3 protein. Among around 38,000 distinct CDR3 sequences listed, more than 12% were seen once. The chain links TRBV18 to TRBJ1-1; the D gene is possibly TRBD1 (5 bases). This clonotype was sampled from a woman aged 55-69 years with HTLV-1-associated myelopathy (HAM/TSP). Specimen: CD4+ T cells from blood. CDR3 sequence (DNA): TGTGCCAGCTCACGGGGGGGAAACACTGAAGCTTTCTTT. Amino acids: CASSRGGNTEAFF. Full variable domain (outside the CDR3, taken from reference TRBV18 and TRBJ1-1): NAGVMQNPRHLVRRRGQEARLRCSPMKGHSHVYWYRQLPEEGLKFMVYLQKENIIDESGMPKERFSAEFPKEGPSILRIQQVVRGDSAAYFCASSRGGNTEAFFGQGTRLTVV.